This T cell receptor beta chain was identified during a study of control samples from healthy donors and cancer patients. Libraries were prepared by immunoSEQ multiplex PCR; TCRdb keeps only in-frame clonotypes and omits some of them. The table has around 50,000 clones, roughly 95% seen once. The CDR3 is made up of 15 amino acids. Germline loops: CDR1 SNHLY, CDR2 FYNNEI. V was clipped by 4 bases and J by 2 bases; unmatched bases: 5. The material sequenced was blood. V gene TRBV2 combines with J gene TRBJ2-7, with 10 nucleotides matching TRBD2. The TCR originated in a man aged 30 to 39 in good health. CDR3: CASSVSSGRAYEQYF. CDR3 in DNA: TGTGCCAGCAGTGTTTCTAGCGGGAGAGCCTACGAGCAGTACTTC.